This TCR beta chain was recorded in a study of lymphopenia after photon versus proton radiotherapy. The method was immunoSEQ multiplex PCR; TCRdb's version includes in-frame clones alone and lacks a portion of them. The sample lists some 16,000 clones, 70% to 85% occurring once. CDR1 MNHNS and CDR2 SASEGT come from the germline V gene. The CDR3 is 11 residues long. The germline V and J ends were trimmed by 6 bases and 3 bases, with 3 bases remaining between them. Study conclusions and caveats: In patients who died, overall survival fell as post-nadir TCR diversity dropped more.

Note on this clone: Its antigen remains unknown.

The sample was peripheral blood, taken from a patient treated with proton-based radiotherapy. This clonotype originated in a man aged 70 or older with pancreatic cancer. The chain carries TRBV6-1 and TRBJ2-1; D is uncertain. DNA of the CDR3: TGTGCCAGCAGAAACTACAATGAGCAGTTCTTC. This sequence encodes CASRNYNEQFF.